These 7 T cell receptor beta chains were sequenced from one sample in a study of shared clonotypes between healthy human individuals. Libraries were prepared by immunoSEQ multiplex PCR; TCRdb keeps only in-frame clonotypes and omits some of them. The repertoire consists of more than 2,000,000 clones, with 90% to 95% occurring once and the leading ten covering 0.39%. Sequenced material: naive CD4+ T cells from PBMCs. Indicated subset: CD45RA+ positively selected. The origin of the receptors is a man between 18 and 29 years old in good health. Some clones in this sample may be carry-over from other donors' samples.

The rearrangement links TRBV28 to TRBJ2-7; D not resolved. This CDR3 is built from 14 residues. Per the germline V gene, CDR1 is MDHEN and CDR2 is SYDVKM. The germline V and J ends were trimmed by 6 bases and 2 bases, with 14 bases remaining between them. The CDR3 DNA reads as TGTGCCAGCAGCGGCCCCCCCACCCCCTACGAGCAGTACTTC. This gives the protein CASSGPPTPYEQYF. Combining the CDR3 with reference TRBV28 and TRBJ2-7 gives the whole variable domain DVKVTQSSRYLVKRTGEKVFLECVQDMDHENMFWYRQDPGLGLRLIYFSYDVKMKEKGDIPEGYSVSREKKERFSLILESASTNQTSMYLCASSGPPTPYEQYFGPGTRLTVT.

The chain combines TRBV2 with TRBJ1-4; tentatively, D is TRBD1 (6 bases). Germline CDR1 SNHLY, CDR2 FYNNEI. This CDR3 has 12 amino acids. Trimming took off 6 bases at V and 8 bases at J, with 10 bases between the two ends. The CDR3 nucleotides are TGTGCCAGCAGGGGGGACACCGAAAAACTGTTTTTT. It encodes CASRGDTEKLFF. The whole variable domain, filled in from reference TRBV2 and TRBJ1-4, reads EPEVTQTPSHQVTQMGQEVILRCVPISNHLYFYWYRQILGQKVEFLVSFYNNEISEKSEIFDDQFSVERPDGSNFTLKIRSTKLEDSAMYFCASRGDTEKLFFGSGTQLSVL.

The V gene is TRBV5-1, the J gene TRBJ1-2; no firm D call. This CDR3 spans 16 amino acids. The ends were cut back, 2 bases at V and 6 bases at J, with 20 bases in the middle. CDR1 SGHRS and CDR2 YFSETQ come from the germline V gene. The CDR3 nucleotides are TGCGCCAGCAGCTTCGGGATCCTCCCTCGGATAGATGGCTACACCTTC. Its protein is CASSFGILPRIDGYTF.

This clone was counted a single time. This sample includes further DNA sequences coding for the same CDR3. The chain uses TRBV7-9 and TRBJ2-7; 10 bases match TRBD1. This CDR3 contains 14 residues. Germline V gene data show CDR1 as SEHNR and CDR2 as FQNEAQ (reference sequence). J was trimmed by 0 bases and V by 8 bases; bases with no gene match: 4. The CDR3 sequence is CASSRDRGSYEQYF. The DNA for the CDR3 is TGTGCCAGCTCTCGGGACAGGGGCTCCTACGAGCAGTACTTC.

The chain is built from TRBV15 and TRBJ1-3, with TRBD1 identical over 7 bases. The CDR3 contains 17 residues. V dropped 3 bases and J dropped 2; count of bases not matched to a gene: 10. Germline V CDR1 and CDR2: LNHNV, YYDKDF (reference sequence). CDR3 DNA: TGTGCCACCAGCAGGGATTTAGGGGGCATCGCTGGAAACACCATATATTTT. Translated, it gives CATSRDLGGIAGNTIYF.

The chain links TRBV6-4 to TRBJ2-6; the D gene is possibly TRBD1 (6 bases). Trimming stripped 5 bases from V and 1 base from J, with 9 bases between. The CDR3 is 15 amino acids. Germline loops: CDR1 MRHNA, CDR2 SNTAGT. The CDR3 loop is CASSPQGSGANVLTF. In nucleotides, the CDR3 is TGTGCCAGCAGTCCACAGGGTTCTGGGGCCAACGTCCTGACTTTC.

The J gene is TRBJ2-5, the V gene TRBV21-1; TRBD2 reflects the table's D call only, with no check against the DNA. TRBV21-1 represents a pseudogene. This CDR3 is 16 amino acids long. This chain's CDR3 is CASSISTSGSEETQYF. DNA of the CDR3: TGTGCCAGCAGCATTTCGACTAGCGGGAGCGAGGAGACCCAGTACTTC.